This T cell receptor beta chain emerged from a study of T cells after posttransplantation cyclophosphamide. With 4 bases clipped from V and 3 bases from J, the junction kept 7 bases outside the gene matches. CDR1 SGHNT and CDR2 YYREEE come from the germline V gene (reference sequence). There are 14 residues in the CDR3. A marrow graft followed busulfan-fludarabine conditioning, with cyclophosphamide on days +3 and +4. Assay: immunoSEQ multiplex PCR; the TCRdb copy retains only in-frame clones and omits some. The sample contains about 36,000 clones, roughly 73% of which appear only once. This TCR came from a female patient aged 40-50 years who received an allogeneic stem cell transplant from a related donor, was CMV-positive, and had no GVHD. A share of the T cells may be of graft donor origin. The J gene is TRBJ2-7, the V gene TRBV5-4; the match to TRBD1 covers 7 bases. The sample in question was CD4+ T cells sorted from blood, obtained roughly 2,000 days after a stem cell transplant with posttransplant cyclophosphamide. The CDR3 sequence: CASSPGQRVYEQYF. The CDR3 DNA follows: TGTGCCAGCAGCCCGGGACAGAGGGTCTACGAGCAGTACTTC.